The rows below give T cell receptor beta chains drawn from one sample of a study of T-cell memory formation after mild COVID-19. From the 5' RACE reads, TCRdb called clonotypes with MiXCR, one entry per CDR3 protein. The top ten hold around 9.2% of the sample, which has about 440,000 distinct CDR3 sequences, around 20% seen once. The sequenced material came from PBMCs or a T cell subset sorted from them (not recorded which). Receptor source: an adult woman who had mild COVID-19 (a few samples of this study predate the infection). Cell type and time point are not known. Both conserved end residues are part of each CDR3. A D gene is named only where the DNA matches it firmly. The size entry is marked missing in some rows and otherwise reads once, few, many or a size class.

J gene: TRBJ1-4
D gene: -
CDR3 length: 14
V gene: TRBV6-1
clone size: few
CDR3 DNA: TGTGCCAGCCAGACTGGAGGGTTAGGAGAAAAACTGTTTTTT
CDR3 protein: CASQTGGLGEKLFF

J gene: TRBJ2-1
D gene: -
CDR3 length: 11
V gene: TRBV20-1
clone size: few
CDR3 DNA: TGCAGTGCTAGATCACTCAATGAGCAGTTCTTC
CDR3 protein: CSARSLNEQFF

J gene: TRBJ2-5
D gene: -
CDR3 length: 15
V gene: TRBV7-3
clone size: few
CDR3 DNA: TGTGCCAGCAGCTCCCAGGGGGGTTTGAGAGAGACCCAGTACTTC
CDR3 protein: CASSSQGGLRETQYF

J gene: TRBJ2-2
D gene: TRBD2
CDR3 length: 15
V gene: TRBV5-1
clone size: -
CDR3 DNA: TGCGCCAGCAGCTTGGCCGGGGGGTCGGCCGGGGAGCTGTTTTTT
CDR3 protein: CASSLAGGSAGELFF

J gene: TRBJ2-7
D gene: -
CDR3 length: 15
V gene: TRBV9
clone size: few
CDR3 DNA: TGTGCCAGCAGCGCCGGGGGACAGTCTAGTAGCGAGCAGTACTTC
CDR3 protein: CASSAGGQSSSEQYF

J gene: TRBJ2-1
D gene: -
CDR3 length: 15
V gene: TRBV4-2
clone size: -
CDR3 DNA: TGTGCCAGCAGCCAAGATCGGGACTCGGCATCCTCACAGTTCTTC
CDR3 protein: CASSQDRDSASSQFF

J gene: TRBJ2-2
D gene: TRBD1
CDR3 length: 17
V gene: TRBV24-1
clone size: -
CDR3 DNA: TGTGCCACCAGTGATTTAGGACAGGGGGCGAACACCGGGGAGCTGTTTTTT
CDR3 protein: CATSDLGQGANTGELFF

J gene: TRBJ1-2
D gene: TRBD1
CDR3 length: 13
V gene: TRBV7-9
clone size: -
CDR3 DNA: TGTGCCAGCATCCGACAGGGTCTCTATGGCTACACCTTC
CDR3 protein: CASIRQGLYGYTF

J gene: TRBJ1-5
D gene: -
CDR3 length: 13
V gene: TRBV18
clone size: few
CDR3 DNA: TGTGCCAGCTCACCGGCCTTGTCTCAGCCCCAGCATTTT
CDR3 protein: CASSPALSQPQHF

J gene: TRBJ2-1
D gene: TRBD2
CDR3 length: 15
V gene: TRBV13
clone size: -
CDR3 DNA: TGTGCCAGCAGCGTACTAGCGGGAGGTGTTAATGAGCAGTTCTTC
CDR3 protein: CASSVLAGGVNEQFF

J gene: TRBJ2-2
D gene: -
CDR3 length: 12
V gene: TRBV12-3/TRBV12-4
clone size: few
CDR3 DNA: TGTGCCAGCAGCCCTTTAGACGGGGAGCTGTTTTTT
CDR3 protein: CASSPLDGELFF

J gene: TRBJ1-1
D gene: -
CDR3 length: 14
V gene: TRBV20-1
clone size: -
CDR3 DNA: TGCAGTGCTAGAGATCGGTGGCAGGAGAATGAAGCTTTCTTT
CDR3 protein: CSARDRWQENEAFF

J gene: TRBJ1-5
D gene: -
CDR3 length: 15
V gene: TRBV24-1
clone size: -
CDR3 DNA: TGTGCCACCAGCGCCCGGGGGGCAGGCAATCAGCCCCAGCATTTT
CDR3 protein: CATSARGAGNQPQHF

J gene: TRBJ2-7
D gene: -
CDR3 length: 15
V gene: TRBV7-3
clone size: few
CDR3 DNA: TGTGCCAGCAGCCGAGGGGGAAAAAGCTCCTACGAGCAGTACTTC
CDR3 protein: CASSRGGKSSYEQYF

J gene: TRBJ2-1
D gene: TRBD2
CDR3 length: 18
V gene: TRBV3-1
clone size: -
CDR3 DNA: TGTGCCAGCAGCCAAGATCTTTTTACGGGGGGGCCTCACAATGAGCAGTTCTTC
CDR3 protein: CASSQDLFTGGPHNEQFF

J gene: TRBJ2-7
D gene: -
CDR3 length: 13
V gene: TRBV20-1
clone size: many
CDR3 DNA: TGCAGTGCTAGAGAGGCTGGCTCCTACGAGCAGTACTTC
CDR3 protein: CSAREAGSYEQYF

J gene: TRBJ1-1
D gene: -
CDR3 length: 13
V gene: TRBV12-3/TRBV12-4
clone size: few
CDR3 DNA: TGTGCCAACGACCTTACAGTGAACACTGAAGCTTTCTTT
CDR3 protein: CANDLTVNTEAFF

J gene: TRBJ2-7
D gene: -
CDR3 length: 14
V gene: TRBV7-2
clone size: once
CDR3 DNA: TGTGCCAGCAGCTTCGGGCGCGGATTCTACGAGCAGTACTTC
CDR3 protein: CASSFGRGFYEQYF

J gene: TRBJ2-7
D gene: TRBD2
CDR3 length: 15
V gene: TRBV20-1
clone size: -
CDR3 DNA: TGCAGTGCTAGAGGGATTGGCGGGAGGCATGGCGAGCAGTACTTC
CDR3 protein: CSARGIGGRHGEQYF

J gene: TRBJ1-6
D gene: -
CDR3 length: 16
V gene: TRBV21-1
clone size: -
CDR3 DNA: TGTGCCAGCACCCTTCCCCTTGCAGGATCTAATTCACCCCTCCACTTT
CDR3 protein: CASTLPLAGSNSPLHF

J gene: TRBJ2-7
D gene: -
CDR3 length: 15
V gene: TRBV28
clone size: -
CDR3 DNA: TGTGCCAGCAATCTCCCAGGGACCCTCCGCCACGAGCAGTACTTC
CDR3 protein: CASNLPGTLRHEQYF

J gene: TRBJ2-7
D gene: TRBD1
CDR3 length: 15
V gene: TRBV7-8
clone size: -
CDR3 DNA: TGTGCCAGCAGCCGTGACAGGGACAGGGGTTCTTTAGCGGTCTTC
CDR3 protein: CASSRDRDRGSLAVF

J gene: TRBJ2-3
D gene: TRBD1
CDR3 length: 16
V gene: TRBV7-2
clone size: -
CDR3 DNA: TGTGCCAGCAGCTTAGCGCGGACAGGGGGCACAGATACGCAGTATTTT
CDR3 protein: CASSLARTGGTDTQYF

J gene: TRBJ2-5
D gene: TRBD2
CDR3 length: 17
V gene: TRBV23-1
clone size: once
CDR3 DNA: TGCGCCAGCAGTCAATCCCGTAGCGGGGGGGCGCGAGGAGTCCAGTACTTC
CDR3 protein: CASSQSRSGGARGVQYF

J gene: TRBJ2-7
D gene: -
CDR3 length: 15
V gene: TRBV7-9
clone size: few
CDR3 DNA: TGTGCCAGCAGCTTAGATCCTAGCGCCCTCTACGAGCAGTACTTC
CDR3 protein: CASSLDPSALYEQYF

J gene: TRBJ1-1
D gene: -
CDR3 length: 15
V gene: TRBV6-5
clone size: -
CDR3 DNA: TGTGCCAGCAGTTACTCGGCAGGGCGGGACACTGAAGCTTTCTTT
CDR3 protein: CASSYSAGRDTEAFF

J gene: TRBJ2-1
D gene: TRBD2
CDR3 length: 17
V gene: TRBV10-3
clone size: -
CDR3 DNA: TGTGCCATCAGTACCCCATTGCGGGAGAGGGGCTACAATGAGCAGTTCTTC
CDR3 protein: CAISTPLRERGYNEQFF

J gene: TRBJ2-3
D gene: TRBD2
CDR3 length: 15
V gene: TRBV5-5
clone size: few
CDR3 DNA: TGTGCCAGCAGCTTTGGGACTAGCGATTTGGATACGCAGTATTTT
CDR3 protein: CASSFGTSDLDTQYF

J gene: TRBJ1-1
D gene: -
CDR3 length: 14
V gene: TRBV12-5
clone size: -
CDR3 DNA: TGTGCTAGTGGTTTGGTACCGTCCGGGAGTGAAGCTTTCTTT
CDR3 protein: CASGLVPSGSEAFF

J gene: TRBJ2-3
D gene: -
CDR3 length: 16
V gene: TRBV5-4
clone size: -
CDR3 DNA: TGTGCCAGCAGCTCTTTCGTGGAGGTCAGCACAGATACGCAGTATTTT
CDR3 protein: CASSSFVEVSTDTQYF

J gene: TRBJ1-5
D gene: -
CDR3 length: 14
V gene: TRBV12-3/TRBV12-4
clone size: -
CDR3 DNA: TGTGCCAGCAGGCTGGGAGATAGCAATCAGCCCCAGCATTTT
CDR3 protein: CASRLGDSNQPQHF

J gene: TRBJ2-5
D gene: TRBD1
CDR3 length: 16
V gene: TRBV6-1
clone size: -
CDR3 DNA: TGTGCCAGCAGTGAGGACCCCGGGACAGGGTGGGAGACCCAGTACTTC
CDR3 protein: CASSEDPGTGWETQYF

J gene: TRBJ2-7
D gene: TRBD2
CDR3 length: 15
V gene: TRBV12-3/TRBV12-4
clone size: few
CDR3 DNA: TGTGCCAGCAGTTTGCGGGGGTTCGCCAACTACGAGCAGTACTTC
CDR3 protein: CASSLRGFANYEQYF

J gene: TRBJ1-6
D gene: TRBD1
CDR3 length: 13
V gene: TRBV30
clone size: few
CDR3 DNA: TGTGCCTTAGGACAGGGGGCTACTTCACCCCTCCACTTT
CDR3 protein: CALGQGATSPLHF

J gene: TRBJ2-7
D gene: -
CDR3 length: 12
V gene: TRBV5-1
clone size: -
CDR3 DNA: TGCGCCAGCAGCTTCGGGGCCGCCGAGCAGTACTTC
CDR3 protein: CASSFGAAEQYF

J gene: TRBJ1-5
D gene: -
CDR3 length: 14
V gene: TRBV5-5
clone size: -
CDR3 DNA: TGTGCCAGCAGCTTGGCTTTGGGTACTCAGCCCCAGCATTTT
CDR3 protein: CASSLALGTQPQHF

J gene: TRBJ2-7
D gene: -
CDR3 length: 16
V gene: TRBV4-2
clone size: -
CDR3 DNA: TGTGCCAGCAGCCAAGCGGCCGGGATAAGCTCCTACGAGCAGTACTTC
CDR3 protein: CASSQAAGISSYEQYF

J gene: TRBJ1-5
D gene: TRBD1
CDR3 length: 14
V gene: TRBV3-1
clone size: -
CDR3 DNA: TGTGCCAGCAGCTACAGGGGGAATGGGCAGCCCCAGCATTTT
CDR3 protein: CASSYRGNGQPQHF

J gene: TRBJ2-4
D gene: -
CDR3 length: 14
V gene: TRBV5-5
clone size: few
CDR3 DNA: TGTGCCAGCAGCCCCGCCGGACAGAAAAACATTCAGTACTTC
CDR3 protein: CASSPAGQKNIQYF

J gene: TRBJ2-7
D gene: TRBD2
CDR3 length: 15
V gene: TRBV13
clone size: -
CDR3 DNA: TGTGCCAGCAGCTTAGCGGGAGGGCCAGGCTCCGAGCAGTACTTC
CDR3 protein: CASSLAGGPGSEQYF

J gene: TRBJ2-3
D gene: -
CDR3 length: 11
V gene: TRBV10-3
clone size: -
CDR3 DNA: TGTGCCATCAGTAGACGGGATACGCAGTATTTT
CDR3 protein: CAISRRDTQYF

J gene: TRBJ2-7
D gene: TRBD2
CDR3 length: 12
V gene: TRBV7-9
clone size: -
CDR3 DNA: TGTGCCAGCGGCAGACTAGCGACGGAACAGTACTTC
CDR3 protein: CASGRLATEQYF

J gene: TRBJ2-6
D gene: -
CDR3 length: 14
V gene: TRBV7-2
clone size: -
CDR3 DNA: TGTGCCAGCAGCTTCCTCTCTGGGGCCAACGTCCTGACTTTC
CDR3 protein: CASSFLSGANVLTF

J gene: TRBJ2-2
D gene: TRBD2
CDR3 length: 17
V gene: TRBV12-3/TRBV12-4
clone size: -
CDR3 DNA: TGTGCCAGCAGTTTAGCGCCGACTAGCGGGGACACCGGGGAGCTGTTTTTT
CDR3 protein: CASSLAPTSGDTGELFF

J gene: TRBJ2-2
D gene: -
CDR3 length: 12
V gene: TRBV15
clone size: -
CDR3 DNA: TGTGCCACCAGCAGACGTACCGGGGAGCTGTTTTTT
CDR3 protein: CATSRRTGELFF

J gene: TRBJ2-5
D gene: -
CDR3 length: 12
V gene: TRBV29-1
clone size: -
CDR3 DNA: TGCAGCGGAACAAAGGCCACAGAGACCCAGTACTTC
CDR3 protein: CSGTKATETQYF

J gene: TRBJ1-1
D gene: -
CDR3 length: 12
V gene: TRBV9
clone size: -
CDR3 DNA: TGTGCCAGCCAGCAAATGGCGATTGAAGCTTTCTTT
CDR3 protein: CASQQMAIEAFF

J gene: TRBJ2-7
D gene: -
CDR3 length: 12
V gene: TRBV12-3/TRBV12-4
clone size: -
CDR3 DNA: TGTGCCAGCTCCCAACCCCCCTACGAGCAGTACTTC
CDR3 protein: CASSQPPYEQYF

J gene: TRBJ1-6
D gene: -
CDR3 length: 14
V gene: TRBV14
clone size: -
CDR3 DNA: TGTGCCAGCAGCCCGGGGGCGGGGGGTTCACCCCTCCACTTT
CDR3 protein: CASSPGAGGSPLHF

J gene: TRBJ2-7
D gene: -
CDR3 length: 18
V gene: TRBV6-1
clone size: -
CDR3 DNA: TGTGCCAGCAGTGTCGGCGGGGTTGCGCGGGGCTCTACCTACGAGCAGTACTTC
CDR3 protein: CASSVGGVARGSTYEQYF

J gene: TRBJ2-3
D gene: -
CDR3 length: 13
V gene: TRBV19
clone size: few
CDR3 DNA: TGTGCCAGGCAGGTAAACAGCACAGATACGCAGTATTTT
CDR3 protein: CARQVNSTDTQYF

J gene: TRBJ2-7
D gene: -
CDR3 length: 12
V gene: TRBV30
clone size: few
CDR3 DNA: TGTGCCTGGAGTAGGGATTCCTACGAGCAGTACTTC
CDR3 protein: CAWSRDSYEQYF

J gene: TRBJ1-1
D gene: TRBD1
CDR3 length: 15
V gene: TRBV7-9
clone size: -
CDR3 DNA: TGTGCCAGCAGCCGGGGACAGGGCGGTAACACTGAAGCTTTCTTT
CDR3 protein: CASSRGQGGNTEAFF

J gene: TRBJ2-7
D gene: TRBD2
CDR3 length: 16
V gene: TRBV29-1
clone size: many
CDR3 DNA: TGCAGGGGAGGGACCGATTGCGGGATCCGCTCCTACGAGCAGTACTTC
CDR3 protein: CRGGTDCGIRSYEQYF

J gene: TRBJ2-3
D gene: TRBD2
CDR3 length: 16
V gene: TRBV5-1
clone size: -
CDR3 DNA: TGCGCCAGCAGCTTAGGGCTAGCGGAGCGCACAGATACGCAGTATTTT
CDR3 protein: CASSLGLAERTDTQYF

J gene: TRBJ1-1
D gene: TRBD1
CDR3 length: 15
V gene: TRBV7-9
clone size: few
CDR3 DNA: TGTGCCAGCAGCTTAGTAGGCTCGACAGGGGGGGAAGCTTTCTTT
CDR3 protein: CASSLVGSTGGEAFF

J gene: TRBJ2-1
D gene: TRBD2
CDR3 length: 15
V gene: TRBV5-1
clone size: -
CDR3 DNA: TGCGCCAGCAGCTTTCTAGCGGGAAAGCTAAATGAGCAGTTCTTC
CDR3 protein: CASSFLAGKLNEQFF